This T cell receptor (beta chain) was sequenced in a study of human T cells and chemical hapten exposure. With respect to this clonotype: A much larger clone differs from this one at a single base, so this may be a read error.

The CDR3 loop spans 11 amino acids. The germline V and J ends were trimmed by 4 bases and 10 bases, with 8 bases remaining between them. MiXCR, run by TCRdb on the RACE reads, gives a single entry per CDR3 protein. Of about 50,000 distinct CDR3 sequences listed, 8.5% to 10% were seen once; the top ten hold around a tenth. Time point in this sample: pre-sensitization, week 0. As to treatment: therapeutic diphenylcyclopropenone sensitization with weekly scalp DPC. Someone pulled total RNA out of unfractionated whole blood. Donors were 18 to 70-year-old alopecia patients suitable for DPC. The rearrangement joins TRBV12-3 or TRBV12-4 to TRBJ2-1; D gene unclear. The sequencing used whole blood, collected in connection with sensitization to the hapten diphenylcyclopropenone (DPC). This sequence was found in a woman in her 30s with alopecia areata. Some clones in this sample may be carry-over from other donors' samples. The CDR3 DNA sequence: TGTGCCAGCAGTTGGCCTCCGGAGCAGTTCTTC. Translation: CASSWPPEQFF.